This TCR beta chain was found in a study of cytomegalovirus exposure and HLA in healthy donors. Study background: Around 81% of 300 to 450 genotyped donors fell in the Caucasian-associated ancestry cluster. Findings and limits, study-wide: Another analysis was done later, and it associated approximately 18,000 TCR beta sequences with HLA alleles at 0.05 false discovery rate. In vitro data verified a few CMV-associated chains as specific for CMV antigens.

CDR1 and CDR2 (germline): SNHLY, FYNNEI. The CDR3 sequence is 17 residues long. The J segment lost 4 bases and the V segment lost 5 bases, leaving 9 bases of the junction unmatched. Details on this clone: No antigen is known for it.

It was with 60 Vbeta and 13 Jbeta primers that the PCR ran. Repertoires were generated with immunoSEQ multiplex PCR, while TCRdb's copy carries only in-frame clones and drops some. The sample shows 81,000 or so clones, over 60% of them seen only once. The sequenced sample consisted of PBMCs. The source is a man between 60 and 70 years old in good health and CMV-seronegative. The V gene is TRBV2, the J gene TRBJ2-3, with 13 bases matching TRBD2. The CDR3 DNA follows: TGTGCCAGCAGTTTTGGGACTAGCGGGGTCCCCGCAGATACGCAGTATTTT. Translated: CASSFGTSGVPADTQYF.